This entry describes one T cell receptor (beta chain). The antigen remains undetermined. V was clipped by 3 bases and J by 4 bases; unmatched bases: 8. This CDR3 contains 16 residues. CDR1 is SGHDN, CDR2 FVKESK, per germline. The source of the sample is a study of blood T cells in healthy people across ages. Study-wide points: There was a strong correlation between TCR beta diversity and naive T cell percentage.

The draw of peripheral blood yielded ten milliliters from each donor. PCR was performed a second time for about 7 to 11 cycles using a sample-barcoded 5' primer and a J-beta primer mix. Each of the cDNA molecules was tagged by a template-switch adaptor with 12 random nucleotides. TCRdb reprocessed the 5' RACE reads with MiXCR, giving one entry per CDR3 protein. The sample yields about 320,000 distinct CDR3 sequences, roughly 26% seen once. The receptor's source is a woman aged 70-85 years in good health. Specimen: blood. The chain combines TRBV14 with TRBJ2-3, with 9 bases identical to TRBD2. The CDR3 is CASSHAPGLAPDTQYF. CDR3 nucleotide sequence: TGTGCCAGCAGCCATGCTCCGGGACTAGCTCCAGATACGCAGTATTTT.